This T cell receptor beta chain was captured in a study of T cell responses to AZD1222 COVID-19 vaccine. Study-level background: Whether given at about 4 or about 12 weeks, second doses were pooled. Study-level results: Reports indicate that nearly half of spike-specific TCRs are directed at unmutated variant regions. Clonal diversity was possibly underestimated; the donors were predominantly white British and more often female. Spike-specific TCR breadth and depth rose after two AZD1222 doses.

Comment on this clone: Its antigen is unidentified.

Repertoires were generated with immunoSEQ multiplex PCR, while TCRdb's copy carries only in-frame clones and drops some. The sample gives 74,000 or so clones, around 84% of which show up once; about 13% is in the top ten. This sequence was found in an adult in good health. The sample consisted of peripheral blood, taken on day 0 of AZD1222 vaccination.

The CDR3 loop is CASSLPTGTPYEQYF. In DNA, the CDR3 is TGCGCCAGCAGCTTACCCACCGGGACACCATACGAGCAGTACTTC. The J gene is TRBJ2-7, the V gene TRBV5-1, with D possibly being TRBD1 (6 bases). V was trimmed by 2 bases and J by 4 bases, leaving 16 bases between them. In germline, CDR1 is SGHRS, CDR2 YFSETQ. The CDR3 totals 15 residues.